Following are 28 T cell receptor beta chains from one sample sequenced in a study of beta chain features in type 1 diabetes. The whole isolated RNA underwent reverse transcription, so sequencing captured expressed TCRB transcripts. Repertoires were generated with immunoSEQ multiplex PCR, while TCRdb's copy carries only in-frame clones and drops some. Altogether fewer than 400,000 clones are present, 6.5% to 10% being singletons, with the ten largest covering less than 0.5%. Sequencing used central memory CD4+ T cells from blood. These receptors all stem from a young woman in good health.

The chain couples TRBV27 to TRBJ2-1; 12 bases are a match to TRBD2. The V and J ends lost 6 bases and 4 bases, in that order; junction bases with no gene match: 4. This CDR3 has 15 amino acids. The germline V gene has CDR1 MNHEY and CDR2 SMNVEV (reference sequence). The CDR3 DNA is TGTGCCAGCAGGTCGGGACTAGCGGGTTACAATGAGCAGTTCTTC. Its protein product is CASRSGLAGYNEQFF.

The chain recombines TRBV7-9 with TRBJ2-7; D is perhaps TRBD1 (6 bases). Trimming pared 1 base from V and 7 bases from J, leaving 11 bases between. Germline loops: CDR1 SEHNR, CDR2 FQNEAQ (reference sequence). The CDR3 is made up of 13 amino acids. CDR3 sequence reads: CASSLGGGGEQYF. CDR3 DNA sequence: TGTGCCAGCAGCTTAGGAGGGGGTGGTGAGCAGTACTTC.

This clone was seen repeatedly, ten times or more. This rearrangement joins TRBV28 to TRBJ2-1, with D perhaps TRBD2 (6 bases). Trimming shortened V by 6 bases and J by 8 bases, and 23 bases separated the two germline ends. Germline CDR1 MDHEN, CDR2 SYDVKM. The CDR3 contains 16 residues. The CDR3 spells CASSDPSGAELDEQFF. CDR3 nucleotides: TGTGCCAGCAGCGACCCCTCGGGAGCTGAGCTGGATGAGCAGTTCTTC.

The chain links TRBV27 to TRBJ2-1; D possibly corresponds to TRBD2 (6 bases). V was trimmed by 7 bases and J by 4 bases, leaving 17 bases between them. The germline V gene has CDR1 MNHEY and CDR2 SMNVEV (reference sequence). The CDR3 runs 15 residues. CDR3 nucleotide sequence: TGTGCCAGCAAGTGGTCGGGAGTCGGGTACAATGAGCAGTTCTTC. This codes for CASKWSGVGYNEQFF.

This clone was observed a few times. The chain employs TRBV7-2 and TRBJ2-6; 9 nucleotides match TRBD1. The V gene end was trimmed by 5 bases and the J gene end by 0 bases; junction bases not matched to a gene: 2. This CDR3 has 16 amino acids. The germline V gene has CDR1 SGHTA and CDR2 FQGNSA. For the CDR3, the DNA is TGTGCCAGCAGCACGACAGGGGGCTCTGGGGCCAACGTCCTGACTTTC. Translation gives CASSTTGGSGANVLTF.

V gene TRBV7-6 combines with J gene TRBJ1-3; 7 positions match TRBD1. The CDR3 contains 15 residues. The germline gives CDR1 SGHVS, CDR2 FNYEAQ. With 4 bases clipped from V and 0 bases from J, the junction kept 3 bases outside the gene matches. CDR3 nucleotide sequence: TGTGCCAGCAGCTCGGGACAGAGCTCTGGAAACACCATATATTTT. The encoded protein is CASSSGQSSGNTIYF.

This clone was picked up a small number of times. The chain recombines TRBV29-1 with TRBJ1-2, with D hard to call. Trimming took off 5 bases at V and 5 bases at J, with 18 bases between the two ends. In germline, CDR1 is SQVTM, CDR2 ANQGSEA. This CDR3 spans 14 amino acids. CDR3: CSVQSQDPAYGYTF. In DNA, the CDR3 is TGCAGCGTTCAAAGTCAGGATCCCGCTTATGGCTACACCTTC.

This chain joins TRBV7-8 and TRBJ2-7; 7 bases are shared with TRBD2. J gave up 0 bases and V 4 bases, and 9 bases lay outside the gene matches. The CDR3 consists of 16 residues. Germline values: CDR1 SGHVS, CDR2 FQNEAQ. The CDR3 DNA reads TGTGCCAGCAGCTCCCGTCGGCTAGCGGCCTCCTACGAGCAGTACTTC. Its protein is CASSSRRLAASYEQYF.

CDR3 amino acids: CASSLAGDNQPQHF. DNA for the CDR3: TGTGCCAGCAGCTTGGCTGGGGACAATCAGCCCCAGCATTTT. The rearrangement joins TRBV5-5 to TRBJ1-5; D is undetermined. V lost 0 bases and J lost 3, with 7 bases in between. This CDR3 region has 14 residues. Germline CDR1 is SGHKS and CDR2 is YYEKEE (reference sequence).

In this sample, this clone turned up many times. The V call is TRBV9, the J call TRBJ1-2, with D unclear. The CDR3 runs to 15 residues. Deletions cut 3 bases from V and 0 bases from J, with 12 bases between. Germline V gene lookup returns CDR1 SGDLS and CDR2 YYNGEE. The CDR3 protein is CASSARTGANYGYTF. The CDR3 DNA sequence: TGTGCCAGCAGCGCACGCACTGGGGCTAACTATGGCTACACCTTC. Using reference TRBV9 and TRBJ1-2 for the parts outside the CDR3, the full variable domain is DSGVTQTPKHLITATGQRVTLRCSPRSGDLSVYWYQQSLDQGLQFLIQYYNGEERAKGNILERFSAQQFPDLHSELNLSSLELGDSALYFCASSARTGANYGYTFGSGTRLTVV.

The table lists this clone with many counts. Other DNA sequences in this sample translate to the same CDR3. J is TRBJ2-7 and V is TRBV5-6, with 8 bases fitting TRBD1. The CDR3 loop spans 14 amino acids. V lost 3 bases, J lost 2 bases, and 4 bases stayed unmatched. Germline values: CDR1 SGHDT, CDR2 YYEEEE. The CDR3 bases are TGTGCCAGCAGCTCCGGACAGGGCGCCTACGAGCAGTACTTC. It codes for CASSSGQGAYEQYF.

This clone has just a few counts. V is TRBV6-6 and J is TRBJ2-3, with D possibly TRBD2 on 5 matching bases. CDR1 and CDR2 (germline): MNHNY, SVGAGI (reference sequence). The length of the CDR3 is 16 residues. V was shortened by 6 bases and J by 0 bases, with 16 bases between the two germline ends. CDR3 bases: TGTGCCAGCAGATCAGGCGCACTAGGTAGCACAGATACGCAGTATTTT. Amino acids: CASRSGALGSTDTQYF.

This clone was seen ten or more times. The rearrangement joins TRBV7-2 to TRBJ2-7; possible D gene TRBD2, 5 bases. V gave up 5 bases and J gave up 6 bases, with 11 bases separating them. CDR1 is SGHTA and CDR2 is FQGNSA in the germline V gene. CDR3 size: 12 residues. The CDR3 bases are TGTGCCAGCAGCCAGTACGGACTCGAGCAGTACTTC. This gives the protein CASSQYGLEQYF.

The rearrangement joins TRBV20-1 to TRBJ2-2; 7 nucleotides agree with TRBD1. The germline gives CDR1 DFQATT, CDR2 SNEGSKA (reference sequence). The CDR3 covers 11 residues. V lost 6 bases to trimming and J lost 7 bases; unmatched junction nucleotides: 2. The DNA of the CDR3 is TGCAGTGCGTGGACAGGCGGGGAGCTGTTTTTT. This translates into CSAWTGGELFF.

This clone was seen a handful of times. The chain uses TRBV5-1 and TRBJ2-3; weak D call: TRBD1 (5 bases). V was pared by 2 bases and J by 2 bases, with 12 bases between. The germline gives CDR1 SGHRS, CDR2 YFSETQ. This CDR3 has 15 residues. The CDR3 reads CASSFGQGFTDTQYF. The CDR3 DNA is TGCGCCAGCAGCTTCGGCCAGGGTTTCACAGATACGCAGTATTTT. Using reference TRBV5-1 and TRBJ2-3 for the parts outside the CDR3, the full variable domain is KAGVTQTPRYLIKTRGQQVTLSCSPISGHRSVSWYQQTPGQGLQFLFEYFSETQRNKGNFPGRFSGRQFSNSRSEMNVSTLELGDSALYLCASSFGQGFTDTQYFGPGTRLTVL.

This clone was counted between two and nine times. This chain uses TRBV10-3 with TRBJ1-1; D possibly corresponds to TRBD1 (5 bases). The V end was cut by 6 bases, the J end by 1 base, with 15 bases between. Germline loops: CDR1 ENHRY, CDR2 SYGVKD. This CDR3 region has 15 residues. The CDR3 DNA sequence: TGTGCCATCAGCCGGACAAGTAGTGCGAACACTGAAGCTTTCTTT. Translated: CAISRTSSANTEAFF.

The chain employs TRBV11-2 and TRBJ2-5; D is possibly TRBD1 or TRBD2 (5 bases each). CDR1 is SGHAT, CDR2 FQNNGV, per germline. The CDR3 loop spans 14 amino acids. V was trimmed by 7 bases and J by 4 bases, leaving 16 bases between them. The CDR3 DNA sequence: TGTGCCAGCACCGACCCGGGACGGAGAGAGACCCAGTACTTC. Its translation: CASTDPGRRETQYF.

The genes are TRBV11-2 and TRBJ1-1; TRBD1 is a possible D gene (5 bases). This CDR3 has 15 amino acids. V was shortened by 3 bases and J by 6 bases, with 17 bases between the two germline ends. Per germline, CDR1 SGHAT and CDR2 FQNNGV. The CDR3 here is CASSLALPGLSEAFF. As DNA, the CDR3 is TGTGCCAGCAGCTTGGCCCTACCAGGGTTATCTGAAGCTTTCTTT.

The chain has TRBV18 and TRBJ2-2; D remains ambiguous. The CDR3 is made up of 14 amino acids. Germline V gene sequence: CDR1 KGHSH, CDR2 LQKENI. Trimming removed 2 bases at V and 6 bases at J, with 10 bases between. CDR3 sequence: CASSPVSGSGELFF. Written as DNA, the CDR3 is TGTGCCAGCTCACCAGTTTCTGGGTCCGGGGAGCTGTTTTTT.

The chain carries TRBV14 and TRBJ2-1; D gene unclear. The CDR3 sequence is 17 residues long. Trimming shortened V by 1 base and J by 2 bases, and 15 bases separated the two germline ends. In germline, CDR1 is SGHDN, CDR2 FVKESK. CDR3 DNA sequence: TGTGCCAGCAGCCAAGTCCGCCGACATTCAGCCTACAATGAGCAGTTCTTC. This codes for CASSQVRRHSAYNEQFF.

This clone was seen a handful of times. V and J are TRBV29-1 and TRBJ2-3; no clear D. V was pared by 4 bases and J by 0 bases, with 2 bases between. CDR3 length: 11 residues. CDR1 and CDR2 (germline): SQVTM, ANQGSEA. The CDR3 nucleotides are TGCAGCGTTGGTAGCACAGATACGCAGTATTTT. This encodes CSVGSTDTQYF.

There are a few counts of this clone. The chain joins TRBV10-1 to TRBJ1-1; unclear D gene. Between the trimmed V and J ends, which lost 6 bases and 0 bases, there was a span of 8 bases. The CDR3 consists of 13 residues. Germline V gene data show CDR1 as WNHNN and CDR2 as SYGVQD (reference sequence). CDR3 sequence (DNA): TGCGCCAGCAGACAGTTTATGAACACTGAAGCTTTCTTT. This encodes CASRQFMNTEAFF.

This clone was counted many times. The DNA of the CDR3 is TGTGCCAGCAGCCTGGCGCGGGGGGCCAACGTCCTGACTTTC. It yields the protein CASSLARGANVLTF. The chain uses TRBV4-2 and TRBJ2-6, with no clear D. With 4 bases removed from V and 4 bases from J, the gap between germline ends came to 8 bases. There are 14 residues in the CDR3. Per germline, CDR1 LGHNA and CDR2 YNFKEQ.

This clone was seen only once. The V call is TRBV21-1, the J call TRBJ2-7; TRBD2, the table's D call, was not compared with the DNA. TRBV21-1 is given as a pseudogene. The CDR3 is 15 amino acids. CDR3 sequence reads: CASSKEDSVFYEQYF. CDR3 nucleotides: TGTGCCAGCAGCAAAGAGGATAGCGTTTTCTACGAGCAGTACTTC.

V gene TRBV10-3 combines with J gene TRBJ2-7; 8 nucleotides line up with TRBD1. The CDR3 has 16 amino acids. Germline CDR1 and CDR2: ENHRY and SYGVKD. J gave up 3 bases and V 3 bases, and 10 bases lay outside the gene matches. The CDR3 spells CAISEHDRGPFYEQYF. The CDR3 coding sequence is TGTGCCATCAGTGAACACGACAGGGGACCCTTCTACGAGCAGTACTTC.

The rearrangement joins TRBV5-6 to TRBJ2-5, with D uncertain. The CDR3 is made up of 15 amino acids. CDR1 is SGHDT and CDR2 is YYEEEE in the germline V gene. V dropped 0 bases and J dropped 6 bases, with 15 bases sitting between them. The chain's CDR3 is CASSLDPRVGKTQYF. Written as DNA, the CDR3 is TGTGCCAGCAGCTTGGATCCACGGGTGGGCAAGACCCAGTACTTC.

This clone was detected many times. V is TRBV10-3 and J is TRBJ2-1, with 12 bases that match TRBD2. V shed 2 bases, J shed 8 bases, and the junction held 4 bases outside the gene matches. From germline, CDR1 is ENHRY and CDR2 SYGVKD. The CDR3 totals 15 residues. The CDR3 DNA follows: TGTGCCATCAGTGAGAGACTAGCGGGAGACTATGAGCAGTTCTTC. Translating it yields CAISERLAGDYEQFF.

This clone came up a few times. Sequence at one end of the junction differs from germline and may be a read error. This sequence joins TRBV6-6 and TRBJ2-1, with D tentatively TRBD1 (7 bases). Germline CDR1 MNHNY, CDR2 SVGAGI (reference sequence). This CDR3 spans 12 amino acids. The CDR3 nucleotides read TGTGCCAGCCAGGGGGGTGACAGGGTTTCTCTCTTC. Its protein is CASQGGDRVSLF.